This T cell receptor (beta chain) was retrieved from a study of beta chain features in type 1 diabetes. Regarding the study as a whole: VDJ junctions in type 1 diabetes patients carried more deletions and fewer insertions. Whatever favoring of shorter templates PCR might show would apply equally to patients and controls. When Type 1 diabetes patients were examined, their TCRB CDR3s proved moderately but significantly shorter in all four CD4+ subsets.

Every isolated RNA sample was fully reverse transcribed, so sequencing captured expressed TCRB transcripts. The method was immunoSEQ multiplex PCR; TCRdb's version includes in-frame clones alone and lacks a portion of them. This repertoire shows some 130,000 clones, around 8.8% found once; its top ten account for under 0.9%. In germline, CDR1 is SSHAT, CDR2 FNYEAQ (reference sequence). CDR3 length: 16 residues. This clone turned up a few times. The antigen is not known. One end of the junction is discordant with germline, which a read error may explain. The chain recombines TRBV7-7 with TRBJ2-1; the match to TRBD2 covers 12 bases. Specimen: central memory CD4+ T cells from blood. This TCR derives from a man aged 25-45 years with type 1 diabetes. The CDR3 nucleotides read TGTGCTAGCAGCCGAGGTCTAGCGGGGGGGGACAATGAGCAGTTCTTC. Translated: CASSRGLAGGDNEQFF.